The 32 T cell receptor beta chains reported below all come from one sample, sequenced in a study of siplizumab effects on memory and regulatory T cells. The data were produced by immunoSEQ multiplex PCR, yet TCRdb's version contains in-frame clones alone and is incomplete. In the table there are some 100,000 clones, roughly nine tenths of which are singletons. The sequenced sample was Tregs sorted from blood. Receptors were obtained from a human donor in good health.

CDR3 protein: CASSRTSVSNEQFF. CDR3 sequence (DNA): TGTGCCAGTAGTCGTACTAGCGTTAGTAATGAGCAGTTCTTC. The chain joins TRBV19 to TRBJ2-1; 7 bases match TRBD2. Unmatched junction bases numbered 8, after V lost 5 bases and J lost 7 bases. The CDR3 loop spans 14 amino acids. Germline V CDR1 and CDR2: LNHDA, SQIVND (reference sequence).

This clone was detected once. The chain has TRBV11-2 and TRBJ2-1; TRBD2 might be the D (6 bases). CDR1 and CDR2 (germline): SGHAT, FQNNGV. This CDR3 comprises 19 residues. The ends were cut back, 5 bases at V and 6 bases at J, with 29 bases in the middle. For the CDR3, the DNA is TGTGCCAGCAGCCCGCGACGGGGGTGGTTAGCCGGACAACGCAATGAGCAGTTCTTC. It codes for CASSPRRGWLAGQRNEQFF. Based on the CDR3 plus reference TRBV11-2 and TRBJ2-1, the full variable domain is EAGVAQSPRYKIIEKRQSVAFWCNPISGHATLYWYQQILGQGPKLLIQFQNNGVVDDSQLPKDRFSAERLKGVDSTLKIQPAKLEDSAVYLCASSPRRGWLAGQRNEQFFGPGTRLTVL.

This rearrangement joins TRBV6-1 to TRBJ1-5; 7 bases are shared with TRBD1. This CDR3 contains 17 residues. The germline V gene encodes CDR1 MNHNS and CDR2 SASEGT. V was clipped by 1 base and J by 1 base; unmatched bases: 7. The CDR3 nucleotides are TGTGCCAGCAGTGAAGGGCAGGGGGTACAGAGCAATCAGCCCCAGCATTTT. Translation: CASSEGQGVQSNQPQHF.

This clone was seen many times. Additional DNA sequences in this sample encode the identical CDR3. The chain is built from TRBV7-8 and TRBJ2-5; TRBD2 agrees at 12 bases. The CDR3 has 17 amino acids. The J segment lost 2 bases and the V segment lost 1 base, leaving 5 bases of the junction unmatched. Looked up from germline, CDR1 is SGHVS and CDR2 is FQNEAQ. The CDR3 reads CASSLGLAGEGQETQYF. The DNA of the CDR3 is TGTGCCAGCAGCTTAGGACTAGCGGGAGAAGGACAAGAGACCCAGTACTTC.

The V and J genes are TRBV27 and TRBJ2-7; maybe TRBD2 (6 bases). This CDR3 is built from 14 residues. From germline, CDR1 is MNHEY and CDR2 SMNVEV (reference sequence). Trimming took 7 bases from V and 0 from J, leaving 13 bases between them. In DNA form, the CDR3 reads TGTGCCAGCATGGGGCTAGCGAGCTCCTACGAGCAGTACTTC. Translated, it gives CASMGLASSYEQYF.

This chain connects TRBV10-3 to TRBJ1-2; TRBD1 agrees at 9 bases. The CDR3 has 15 amino acids. Germline CDR1 ENHRY, CDR2 SYGVKD. V was clipped by 3 bases and J by 4 bases; unmatched bases: 6. Here the CDR3 DNA reads TGTGCCATCAGTGAACAGGGGGCGGATTCCTATGGCTACACCTTC. Protein: CAISEQGADSYGYTF.

This chain links TRBV5-1 with TRBJ2-1; 14 positions agree with TRBD2. In germline, CDR1 is SGHRS, CDR2 YFSETQ. The CDR3 has 19 residues. Unmatched junction bases numbered 15, after V lost 4 bases and J lost 6 bases. The CDR3 DNA follows: TGCGCCAGCAGCGCCCGACTAGCGGGAGGGACCGTACGCGGCAATGAGCAGTTCTTC. Translated, it gives CASSARLAGGTVRGNEQFF.

This chain connects TRBV2 to TRBJ2-1; 10 bases agree with TRBD1. Trimming cost V 7 bases and J 6 bases; bases outside gene matches: 9. The CDR3 loop spans 15 amino acids. Germline assignment: CDR1 SNHLY and CDR2 FYNNEI. The CDR3 DNA follows: TGTGCCAGCACCGTCCCGGGACAGGGGTTCAATGAGCAGTTCTTC. Its translation: CASTVPGQGFNEQFF.

The genes are TRBV7-9 and TRBJ1-2, with D unresolved. There are 12 residues in the CDR3. Trimming removed 3 bases from V and 5 bases from J, with 7 bases in between. Germline values: CDR1 SEHNR, CDR2 FQNEAQ (reference sequence). CDR3 amino acids: CASSFEEYGYTF. The CDR3 DNA reads TGTGCCAGCAGCTTTGAGGAGTATGGCTACACCTTC.

The chain links TRBV18 to TRBJ1-2, with D unclear. This CDR3 region has 13 residues. Deletions cut 3 bases from V and 8 bases from J, with 13 bases between. Germline CDR1 is KGHSH and CDR2 is LQKENI. The CDR3 region has the DNA TGTGCCAGCTCACCGGCACAAGAGCGAGGCTACACCTTC. It encodes CASSPAQERGYTF.

CDR3: CASSGIRSTEAFF. The CDR3 coding sequence is TGTGCCAGCAGCGGTATTAGGAGCACTGAAGCTTTCTTT. The J gene is TRBJ1-1, the V gene TRBV7-8, with D hard to call. Germline lookup yields CDR1 SGHVS and CDR2 FQNEAQ. CDR3 length equals 13 residues. The V end was cut by 5 bases, the J end by 4 bases, with 11 bases between.

This CDR3 is CASSPESLAKNIQYF. In nucleotides, the CDR3 is TGTGCCAGCTCACCGGAAAGTCTAGCCAAAAACATTCAGTACTTC. V is TRBV18 and J is TRBJ2-4; D unresolved. This CDR3 spans 15 amino acids. CDR1 is KGHSH and CDR2 is LQKENI in the germline V gene. Trimming took off 3 bases at V and 0 bases at J, with 9 bases between the two ends.

The genes are TRBV11-2 and TRBJ2-1; D uncertain. Germline values: CDR1 SGHAT, CDR2 FQNNGV. The CDR3 extends over 14 amino acids. V lost 5 bases, J lost 4 bases, and 12 bases lay in between. The CDR3 region is CASSLVLDYNEQFF. CDR3 coding DNA: TGTGCCAGCAGCCTCGTTTTGGATTACAATGAGCAGTTCTTC.

The chain combines TRBV4-1 with TRBJ2-5, with D perhaps matching TRBD1 or TRBD2 (5 bases each). Trimming left V 1 base short and J 2 bases short, with 11 bases between. Germline CDR1 reads MGHRA; CDR2 reads YSYEKL. CDR3 length: 15 residues. DNA of the CDR3: TGCGCCAGCAGCCAAGGCCCAGGGACGCAAGAGACCCAGTACTTC. Its translation is CASSQGPGTQETQYF.

The CDR3 loop reads CSVWDSYGYTF. The CDR3 DNA is TGCAGCGTTTGGGACAGCTATGGCTACACCTTC. This sequence joins TRBV29-1 and TRBJ1-2, with 7 bases lining up with TRBD1. V shed 5 bases and J 4 bases; nucleotides not matched to a gene: 1. The CDR3 is made up of 11 amino acids. Germline CDR1 SQVTM, CDR2 ANQGSEA.

The rearrangement links TRBV19 to TRBJ1-5; D is undetermined. This CDR3 comprises 15 residues. Trimming took off 5 bases at V and 0 bases at J, with 11 bases between the two ends. Germline values: CDR1 LNHDA, CDR2 SQIVND (reference sequence). In DNA form, the CDR3 reads TGTGCCAGTAGTTTGGGGAAGCCTAGCAATCAGCCCCAGCATTTT. Protein: CASSLGKPSNQPQHF.

V usage is TRBV11-3 and J usage is TRBJ2-5; 10 nucleotides align to TRBD2. Germline assignment: CDR1 SGHNT and CDR2 YENEEA. V was clipped by 5 bases and J by 5 bases; unmatched bases: 5. The CDR3 has 14 residues. The CDR3 here is CASSLSGRSETQYF. The CDR3 DNA reads TGTGCCAGCAGCCTTAGCGGGAGGAGTGAGACCCAGTACTTC.

V gene TRBV10-3 combines with J gene TRBJ2-2; a weak D match, TRBD1 (6 bases). V lost 0 bases and J lost 6, with 8 bases in between. Germline lookup yields CDR1 ENHRY and CDR2 SYGVKD. The CDR3 is 14 amino acids. In nucleotides, the CDR3 is TGTGCCATCAGTGAGTCCAACAGGGCCGGGGAGCTGTTTTTT. Protein sequence: CAISESNRAGELFF.

This clone was picked up a small number of times. This chain joins TRBV4-2 and TRBJ2-4; a possible D gene is TRBD1 (6 bases). This CDR3 comprises 17 residues. Germline V gives CDR1 LGHNA, CDR2 YNFKEQ. Trimming removed 1 base from V and 5 bases from J, with 18 bases in between. The CDR3 protein is CASSQGGQGMRENIQYF. CDR3 in DNA: TGTGCCAGCAGCCAAGGTGGTCAGGGGATGCGGGAAAACATTCAGTACTTC.

The V and J genes are TRBV7-8 and TRBJ2-1, with D possibly matching TRBD2 (5 bases). Trimming cost V 5 bases and J 5 bases, with 22 bases left between them. The CDR3 covers 17 residues. Germline V lookup: CDR1 SGHVS, CDR2 FQNEAQ. In DNA, the CDR3 is TGTGCCAGCAGCGCCCCTAGCCGACCTTTCCTTAACAATGAGCAGTTCTTC. Translated, it gives CASSAPSRPFLNNEQFF.

The CDR3 DNA reads TGTGCCAGCACCCTAAGGGGGGCTAGCTTCTACGAGCAGTACTTC. It translates to CASTLRGASFYEQYF. This rearrangement joins TRBV6-5 to TRBJ2-7; the D gene could be TRBD1 or TRBD2 (6 bases each). Trimming left V 7 bases short and J 3 bases short, with 19 bases between. The CDR3 is 15 amino acids. Germline-derived CDR1 and CDR2 are MNHEY and SVGAGI.

The chain combines TRBV19 with TRBJ1-5, with D hard to call. The CDR3 runs to 14 residues. With 3 bases removed from V and 0 bases from J, the gap between germline ends came to 6 bases. Germline CDR1 is LNHDA and CDR2 is SQIVND (reference sequence). The CDR3 sequence: CASSMRNSNQPQHF. As DNA, the CDR3 is TGTGCCAGTAGTATGCGGAATAGCAATCAGCCCCAGCATTTT.

This sequence joins TRBV11-3 and TRBJ2-2; 7 nucleotides agree with TRBD2. The trim removed 5 bases at V and 6 bases at J, leaving 12 bases unmatched. This CDR3 is 16 amino acids long. Per germline, CDR1 SGHNT and CDR2 YENEEA. The CDR3 coding sequence is TGTGCCAGCAGCCCCCATCCCGGCGGGAGTGCCGGGGAGCTGTTTTTT. Translated, it gives CASSPHPGGSAGELFF.

The chain recombines TRBV10-3 with TRBJ2-1, with 8 bases identical to TRBD2. The ends lost 4 bases at V and 12 bases at J; junction bases unmatched: 8. CDR3 length: 13 amino acids. The germline V gene encodes CDR1 ENHRY and CDR2 SYGVKD. CDR3 in amino acids: CAISGVGLGLQFF. The CDR3 bases are TGTGCCATCAGTGGGGTGGGACTAGGTCTGCAGTTCTTC.

A single count supports this clone. J is TRBJ1-1 and V is TRBV18, with a tentative D call TRBD1 (6 bases). This CDR3 comprises 16 residues. Germline-derived CDR1 and CDR2 are KGHSH and LQKENI. Trimming shortened V by 1 base and J by 5 bases, and 17 bases separated the two germline ends. The CDR3 bases are TGTGCCAGCTCACCACGACAGGTGGGGGGTTCGACTGAAGCTTTCTTT. It is translated as CASSPRQVGGSTEAFF.

V is TRBV11-2 and J is TRBJ2-1; a weak D match, TRBD2 (5 bases). This CDR3 is 11 amino acids long. Germline V gene sequence: CDR1 SGHAT, CDR2 FQNNGV. Between the trimmed V and J ends, which lost 5 bases and 12 bases, there was a span of 11 bases. The CDR3 sequence is CASSGGVGQFF. The CDR3 nucleotides are TGTGCCAGCAGCGGAGGCGTAGGGCAGTTCTTC. Using reference TRBV11-2 and TRBJ2-1 for the parts outside the CDR3, the full variable domain is EAGVAQSPRYKIIEKRQSVAFWCNPISGHATLYWYQQILGQGPKLLIQFQNNGVVDDSQLPKDRFSAERLKGVDSTLKIQPAKLEDSAVYLCASSGGVGQFFGPGTRLTVL.

This clone was detected only a few times. V is TRBV29-1 and J is TRBJ1-1; 9 nucleotides agree with TRBD1. Trimming removed 6 bases from V and 4 bases from J; junction bases left unmatched: 9. The germline gives CDR1 SQVTM, CDR2 ANQGSEA. The CDR3 contains 14 residues. CDR3 amino acids: CSVAPTGGITEAFF. Here the CDR3 DNA reads TGCAGCGTAGCTCCGACAGGGGGAATCACTGAAGCTTTCTTT.

The V and J genes are TRBV6-5 and TRBJ1-2, with D possibly TRBD1 on 5 matching bases. V was clipped by 7 bases and J by 1 base, with 10 bases between them. The CDR3 sequence is 13 residues long. The germline gives CDR1 MNHEY, CDR2 SVGAGI. CDR3 bases: TGTGCCAGCACCCCGGACATTAACTATGGCTACACCTTC. It yields the protein CASTPDINYGYTF.

The chain joins TRBV5-4 to TRBJ2-5, with 7 bases aligning to TRBD2. CDR3 length equals 13 residues. Germline CDR1 is SGHNT and CDR2 is YYREEE (reference sequence). V trimming: 7 bases; J trimming: 4 bases; junction bases outside the gene matches: 7. CDR3 protein: CASASWGGETQYF. The CDR3 DNA reads as TGTGCCAGCGCATCGTGGGGGGGAGAGACCCAGTACTTC.

V usage is TRBV7-3 and J usage is TRBJ2-2, with no clear D. Germline CDR1 SGHTA, CDR2 FQGTGA. The V and J ends lost 3 bases and 2 bases respectively, with 1 base between them. The CDR3 sequence is 12 residues long. This CDR3 is CASSFNTGELFF. As DNA, the CDR3 is TGTGCCAGCAGCTTTAACACCGGGGAGCTGTTTTTT.

This clone turned up a few times. The CDR3 bases are TGTGCCAGCAGCATTTACCCCTGGACTAGCGGGAACACAGATACGCAGTATTTT. The encoded protein is CASSIYPWTSGNTDTQYF. This rearrangement joins TRBV13 to TRBJ2-3; 12 bases agree with TRBD2. The germline V gene encodes CDR1 PRHDT and CDR2 FYEKMQ (reference sequence). CDR3 length equals 18 residues. Trimming took 5 bases from V and 2 from J; bases not matched to a gene: 11.

The chain uses TRBV6-6 and TRBJ1-1, with no clear D. CDR3 length: 11 residues. Trimming stripped 5 bases from V and 11 bases from J, with 12 bases between. CDR1 is MNHNY, CDR2 SVGAGI, per germline (reference sequence). The CDR3 nucleotides are TGTGCCAGCAGTCCCTCAGTTGAGGCTTTCTTT. This encodes CASSPSVEAFF.